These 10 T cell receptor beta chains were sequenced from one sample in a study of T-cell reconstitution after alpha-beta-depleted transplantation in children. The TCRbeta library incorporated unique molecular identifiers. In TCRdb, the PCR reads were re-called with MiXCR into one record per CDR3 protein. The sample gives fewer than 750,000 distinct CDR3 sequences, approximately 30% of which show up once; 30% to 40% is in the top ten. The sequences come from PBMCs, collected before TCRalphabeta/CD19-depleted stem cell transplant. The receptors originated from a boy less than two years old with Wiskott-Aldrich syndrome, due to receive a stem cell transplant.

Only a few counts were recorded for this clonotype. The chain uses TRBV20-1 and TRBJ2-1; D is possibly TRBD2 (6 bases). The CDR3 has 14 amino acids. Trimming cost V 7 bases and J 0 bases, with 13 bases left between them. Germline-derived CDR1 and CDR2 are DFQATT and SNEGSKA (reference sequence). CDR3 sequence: CSVVGRSSYNEQFF. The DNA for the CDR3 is TGCAGTGTCGTAGGGAGGAGCTCCTACAATGAGCAGTTCTTC.

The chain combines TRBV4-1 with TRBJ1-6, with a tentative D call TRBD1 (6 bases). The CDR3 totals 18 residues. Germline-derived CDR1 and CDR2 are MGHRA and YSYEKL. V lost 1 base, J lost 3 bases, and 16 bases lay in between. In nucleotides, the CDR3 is TGCGCCAGCAGCCAAGCAGGCTACAGGGTAGACTATAATTCACCCCTCCACTTT. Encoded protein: CASSQAGYRVDYNSPLHF.

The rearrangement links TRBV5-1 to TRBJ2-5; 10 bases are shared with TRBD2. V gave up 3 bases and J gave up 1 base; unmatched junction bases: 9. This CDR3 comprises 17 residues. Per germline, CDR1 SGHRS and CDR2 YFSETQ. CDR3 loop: CASSSSSLAGIQETQYF. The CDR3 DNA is TGCGCCAGCAGCTCAAGCTCACTAGCGGGGATCCAAGAGACCCAGTACTTC.

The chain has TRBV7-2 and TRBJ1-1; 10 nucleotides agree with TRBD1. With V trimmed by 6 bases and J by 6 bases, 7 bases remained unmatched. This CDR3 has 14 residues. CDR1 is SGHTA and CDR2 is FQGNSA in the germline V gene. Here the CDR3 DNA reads TGTGCCAGCAGTCCAACCGGGACAGGGGCTGAAGCTTTCTTT. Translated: CASSPTGTGAEAFF.

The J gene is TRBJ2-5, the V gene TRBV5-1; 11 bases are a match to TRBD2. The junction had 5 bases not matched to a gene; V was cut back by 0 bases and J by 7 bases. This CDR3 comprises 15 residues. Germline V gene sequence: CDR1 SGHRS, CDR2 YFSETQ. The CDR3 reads CASSLGLAGGWTQYF. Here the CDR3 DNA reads TGCGCCAGCAGCTTGGGGCTAGCGGGAGGATGGACCCAGTACTTC. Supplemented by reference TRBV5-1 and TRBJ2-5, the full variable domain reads KAGVTQTPRYLIKTRGQQVTLSCSPISGHRSVSWYQQTPGQGLQFLFEYFSETQRNKGNFPGRFSGRQFSNSRSEMNVSTLELGDSALYLCASSLGLAGGWTQYFGPGTRLLVL.

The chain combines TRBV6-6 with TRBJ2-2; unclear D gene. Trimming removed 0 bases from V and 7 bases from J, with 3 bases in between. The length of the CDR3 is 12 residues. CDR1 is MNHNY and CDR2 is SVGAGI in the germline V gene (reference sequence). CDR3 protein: CASSYSDGELFF. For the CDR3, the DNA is TGTGCCAGCAGTTACTCGGACGGGGAGCTGTTTTTT.

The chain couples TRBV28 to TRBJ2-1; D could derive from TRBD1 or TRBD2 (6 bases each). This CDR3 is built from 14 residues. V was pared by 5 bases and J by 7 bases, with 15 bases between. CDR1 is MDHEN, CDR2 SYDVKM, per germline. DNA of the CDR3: TGTGCCAGCAGTCCTTCGACAGGACTAAATGAGCAGTTCTTC. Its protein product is CASSPSTGLNEQFF.

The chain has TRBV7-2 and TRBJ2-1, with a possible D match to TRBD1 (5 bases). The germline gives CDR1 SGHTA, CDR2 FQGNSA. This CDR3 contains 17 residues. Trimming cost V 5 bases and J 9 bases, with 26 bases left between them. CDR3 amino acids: CASSARHGHLGPAEQFF. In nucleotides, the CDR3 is TGTGCCAGCAGCGCCCGTCACGGCCACTTGGGGCCGGCTGAGCAGTTCTTC. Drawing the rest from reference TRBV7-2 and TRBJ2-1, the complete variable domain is GAGVSQSPSNKVTEKGKDVELRCDPISGHTALYWYRQSLGQGLEFLIYFQGNSAPDKSGLPSDRFSAERTGGSVSTLTIQRTQQEDSAVYLCASSARHGHLGPAEQFFGPGTRLTVL.

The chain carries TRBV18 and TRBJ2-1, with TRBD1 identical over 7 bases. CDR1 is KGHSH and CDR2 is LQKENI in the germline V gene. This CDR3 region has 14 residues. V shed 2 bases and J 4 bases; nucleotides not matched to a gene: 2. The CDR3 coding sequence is TGTGCCAGCTCACCAGGGACAGCGTACAATGAGCAGTTCTTC. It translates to CASSPGTAYNEQFF.

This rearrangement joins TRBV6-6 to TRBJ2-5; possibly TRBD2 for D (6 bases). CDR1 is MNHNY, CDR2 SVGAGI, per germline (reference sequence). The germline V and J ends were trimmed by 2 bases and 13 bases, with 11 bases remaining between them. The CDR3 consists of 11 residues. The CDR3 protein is CASSYEGRGYF. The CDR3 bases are TGTGCCAGCAGTTACGAGGGGCGGGGGTACTTC.